Listed below are T cell receptor beta chains from one sample, sequenced in a study of blood T cells in healthy people across ages. TCRdb passed the 5' RACE reads through MiXCR, listing each CDR3 protein once. The data contain hundreds of thousands of distinct CDR3 sequences, roughly two fifths of them seen just once; the ten biggest clones take up roughly 20%. What was sequenced was blood. All receptors derive from a woman aged 60-75 years in good health. The CDR3 runs from the conserved cysteine through the conserved F or W. Each record gives: J gene, clone size, D gene, V gene, CDR3 DNA, CDR3 protein. A D gene is named only where the DNA matches it firmly. Expanded clones are given a class, and other clones once, few, many or no size at all.

j_gene: TRBJ2-3; abundance: few; d_gene: TRBD2; v_gene: TRBV7-9; CDR3nt: TGTGCCAGCAGCTCACCGACTAGCGGGAGAGATACGCAGTATTTT; CDR3aa: CASSSPTSGRDTQYF
j_gene: TRBJ2-1; abundance: NA; d_gene: TRBD2; v_gene: TRBV3-1; CDR3nt: TGTGCCAGCAGCCAACTAGCGGGAGTAAGTTCAGGCAATGAGCAGTTCTTC; CDR3aa: CASSQLAGVSSGNEQFF
j_gene: TRBJ1-2; abundance: NA; d_gene: NA; v_gene: TRBV20-1; CDR3nt: TGCAGTGCTAGAGAGGGCAGTAACTATGGCTACACCTTC; CDR3aa: CSAREGSNYGYTF
j_gene: TRBJ2-5; abundance: many; d_gene: NA; v_gene: TRBV2; CDR3nt: TGTGCCAGCAGTCTCAATAACCAAGAGACCCAGTACTTC; CDR3aa: CASSLNNQETQYF
j_gene: TRBJ2-4; abundance: few; d_gene: TRBD2; v_gene: TRBV12-3/TRBV12-4; CDR3nt: TGTGCCAGCAGTTCCTCCCGGGCTAGCGGGAGTGCCTCCACTACTTGGGAGCAGTACTTC; CDR3aa: CASSSSRASGSASTTWEQYF
j_gene: TRBJ2-7; abundance: NA; d_gene: NA; v_gene: TRBV20-1; CDR3nt: TGCAGTGCTAGAGCGGGACCCTACGAGCAGTACTTC; CDR3aa: CSARAGPYEQYF
j_gene: TRBJ2-5; abundance: few; d_gene: NA; v_gene: TRBV11-2; CDR3nt: TGTGCCAGCAGCTTAGATAAACTAGCCCGGGCGTGGGAGACCCAGTACTTC; CDR3aa: CASSLDKLARAWETQYF
j_gene: TRBJ2-5; abundance: NA; d_gene: TRBD2; v_gene: TRBV5-1; CDR3nt: TGCGCCAGCAGCTCAGCGGGGTCGGAGACCCAGTACTTC; CDR3aa: CASSSAGSETQYF
j_gene: TRBJ1-2; abundance: NA; d_gene: TRBD1; v_gene: TRBV27; CDR3nt: TGTGCCAGCAGTTCTCTGGGACAGGGTCTAGGTGGCTACACCTTC; CDR3aa: CASSSLGQGLGGYTF
j_gene: TRBJ1-4; abundance: few; d_gene: NA; v_gene: TRBV27; CDR3nt: TGTGCCAGCAGGTGGACGGCTACAACTAATGAAAAACTGTTTTTT; CDR3aa: CASRWTATTNEKLFF
j_gene: TRBJ2-1; abundance: many; d_gene: NA; v_gene: TRBV7-9; CDR3nt: TGTGCCAGCAGCTTAGTCCTTCGGGGCAATGAGCAGTTCTTC; CDR3aa: CASSLVLRGNEQFF
j_gene: TRBJ2-1; abundance: NA; d_gene: NA; v_gene: TRBV12-3/TRBV12-4; CDR3nt: TGTGCCAGCAGTTTCGAACAGGGCCACAATGAGCAGTTCTTC; CDR3aa: CASSFEQGHNEQFF
j_gene: TRBJ2-5; abundance: NA; d_gene: TRBD2; v_gene: TRBV6-2/TRBV6-3; CDR3nt: TGTGCCAGCAGGACTAGCGGGAGAGTTATGGAGACCCAGTACTTC; CDR3aa: CASRTSGRVMETQYF
j_gene: TRBJ1-2; abundance: NA; d_gene: TRBD1; v_gene: TRBV12-3/TRBV12-4; CDR3nt: TGTGCCAGCAGTGCACAGACAGGGAACTATGGCTACACCTTC; CDR3aa: CASSAQTGNYGYTF
j_gene: TRBJ1-1; abundance: NA; d_gene: NA; v_gene: TRBV20-1; CDR3nt: TGCAGTGCTAGCCCAGGGGTGGCCACTGAAGCTTTCTTT; CDR3aa: CSASPGVATEAFF
j_gene: TRBJ2-3; abundance: NA; d_gene: NA; v_gene: TRBV5-1; CDR3nt: TGCGCCAGCAGCTTGACGGTAGAACTCACAGATACGCAGTATTTT; CDR3aa: CASSLTVELTDTQYF
j_gene: TRBJ2-7; abundance: NA; d_gene: NA; v_gene: TRBV28; CDR3nt: TGTGCCAGCAGTTTGGGGATGGGAATCCACTACGAGCAGTACTTC; CDR3aa: CASSLGMGIHYEQYF
j_gene: TRBJ2-7; abundance: NA; d_gene: NA; v_gene: TRBV27; CDR3nt: TGTGTCAGCAGCCTTTACGAGCAGTACTTC; CDR3aa: CVSSLYEQYF
j_gene: TRBJ1-6; abundance: NA; d_gene: NA; v_gene: TRBV7-2; CDR3nt: TGTGCCAGCAGCTTCAGTGATTCACCCCTCCACTTT; CDR3aa: CASSFSDSPLHF
j_gene: TRBJ1-5; abundance: NA; d_gene: TRBD1; v_gene: TRBV7-2; CDR3nt: TGTGCCAGCAGCAACAGGGGGGCGCGGCAGCCCCAGCATTTT; CDR3aa: CASSNRGARQPQHF
j_gene: TRBJ2-3; abundance: few; d_gene: TRBD2; v_gene: TRBV7-2; CDR3nt: TGTGCCAGCAGCTTAGCTAGCGGGATACCTAGCACAGATACGCAGTATTTT; CDR3aa: CASSLASGIPSTDTQYF
j_gene: TRBJ2-1; abundance: many; d_gene: NA; v_gene: TRBV12-3/TRBV12-4; CDR3nt: TGTGCCAGCAGTTTAAATGAGGACGGTGAGCAGTTCTTC; CDR3aa: CASSLNEDGEQFF
j_gene: TRBJ1-1; abundance: NA; d_gene: NA; v_gene: TRBV27; CDR3nt: TGTGCCAGCCGGCTACTTCTGGACACTGAAGCTTTCTTT; CDR3aa: CASRLLLDTEAFF
j_gene: TRBJ1-1; abundance: few; d_gene: NA; v_gene: TRBV12-3/TRBV12-4; CDR3nt: TGTGCCAGCAGTTTGCGGGGGGTGAACACTGAAGCTTTCTTT; CDR3aa: CASSLRGVNTEAFF
j_gene: TRBJ2-2; abundance: few; d_gene: NA; v_gene: TRBV6-4; CDR3nt: TGTGCCAGCAGTGACAGGGTAGCTGGGACCGGGGAGCTGTTTTTT; CDR3aa: CASSDRVAGTGELFF
j_gene: TRBJ1-5; abundance: NA; d_gene: NA; v_gene: TRBV20-1; CDR3nt: TGCAGTGCTAGACTAGGGACGGAGGATCAGCCCCAGCATTTT; CDR3aa: CSARLGTEDQPQHF
j_gene: TRBJ2-7; abundance: NA; d_gene: NA; v_gene: TRBV5-1; CDR3nt: TGCGCCAGCAGCTTGGCCCTGGGCTCCTACAATGAGCAGTACTTC; CDR3aa: CASSLALGSYNEQYF
j_gene: TRBJ1-2; abundance: NA; d_gene: TRBD1; v_gene: TRBV4-2; CDR3nt: TGTGCCAGCAGCCAAGAGTGGGGACAGGGCGCAGCTAACTATGGCTACACCTTC; CDR3aa: CASSQEWGQGAANYGYTF
j_gene: TRBJ2-5; abundance: few; d_gene: NA; v_gene: TRBV12-3/TRBV12-4; CDR3nt: TGTGCCAGCAGTTTAGTGTTACAGACCCAAGAGACCCAGTACTTC; CDR3aa: CASSLVLQTQETQYF
j_gene: TRBJ2-7; abundance: NA; d_gene: NA; v_gene: TRBV10-3; CDR3nt: TGTGCCACAAAAGGACGGACCTACAATGAGCAGTACTTC; CDR3aa: CATKGRTYNEQYF
j_gene: TRBJ2-5; abundance: many; d_gene: NA; v_gene: TRBV15; CDR3nt: TGTGCCACCAGCAGAGAGGGGTCTCTCCAAGAGACCCAGTACTTC; CDR3aa: CATSREGSLQETQYF
j_gene: TRBJ2-1; abundance: NA; d_gene: NA; v_gene: TRBV20-1; CDR3nt: TGCAGTGCTAGAGTTAAAAAGGCGAAGAAGACCCTATACAATGAGCAGTTCTTC; CDR3aa: CSARVKKAKKTLYNEQFF
j_gene: TRBJ1-2; abundance: few; d_gene: TRBD1; v_gene: TRBV7-2; CDR3nt: TGTGCCAGCAGCTTAGCTCCCGGACAGGCGTACTATGGCTACACCTTC; CDR3aa: CASSLAPGQAYYGYTF
j_gene: TRBJ2-2; abundance: few; d_gene: NA; v_gene: TRBV29-1; CDR3nt: TGCAGCGTTAGGACAGTCGGGACCGGGGAGCTGTTTTTT; CDR3aa: CSVRTVGTGELFF
j_gene: TRBJ2-3; abundance: many; d_gene: NA; v_gene: TRBV27; CDR3nt: TGTGCCACCCAACTAGGGGTTTACACAGATACGCAGTATTTT; CDR3aa: CATQLGVYTDTQYF
j_gene: TRBJ2-7; abundance: few; d_gene: NA; v_gene: TRBV2; CDR3nt: TGTGCCAGTACTACAGGGTACGACGAGCAGTACTTC; CDR3aa: CASTTGYDEQYF
j_gene: TRBJ2-1; abundance: many; d_gene: NA; v_gene: TRBV12-3/TRBV12-4; CDR3nt: TGTGCCAGCAGCCAGAGGGACAATGAGCAGTTCTTC; CDR3aa: CASSQRDNEQFF
j_gene: TRBJ2-7; abundance: NA; d_gene: TRBD1; v_gene: TRBV20-1; CDR3nt: TGCAGTGCGGAACCGGGACAGGGTACCTACGAGCAGTACTTC; CDR3aa: CSAEPGQGTYEQYF
j_gene: TRBJ1-4; abundance: few; d_gene: TRBD1; v_gene: TRBV20-1; CDR3nt: TGCAGTGCTCTCGGACAGGACTATGCAACTAATGAAAAACTGTTTTTT; CDR3aa: CSALGQDYATNEKLFF
j_gene: TRBJ2-5; abundance: many; d_gene: TRBD1; v_gene: TRBV27; CDR3nt: TGTGCCAGCAGTCGTGGACAGGGGACCCCCGCAGAGACCCAGTACTTC; CDR3aa: CASSRGQGTPAETQYF
j_gene: TRBJ2-7; abundance: NA; d_gene: NA; v_gene: TRBV4-3; CDR3nt: TGCGCCAGCAGCCAAGATGGGAGGGGGTACGAGCAGTACTTC; CDR3aa: CASSQDGRGYEQYF
j_gene: TRBJ2-7; abundance: few; d_gene: TRBD1; v_gene: TRBV6-5; CDR3nt: TGTGCCAGCAGCGGACAGGGGCGCCACGAGCAGTACTTC; CDR3aa: CASSGQGRHEQYF
j_gene: TRBJ2-5; abundance: NA; d_gene: NA; v_gene: TRBV5-8; CDR3nt: TGTGCCAGCAGCGTGGAGGGCAGCAAAGAGACCCAGTACTTC; CDR3aa: CASSVEGSKETQYF
j_gene: TRBJ2-3; abundance: NA; d_gene: NA; v_gene: TRBV6-1; CDR3nt: TGTGCCAGCAGTGGCTTGCGGCCGAGGACAGATACGCAGTATTTT; CDR3aa: CASSGLRPRTDTQYF
j_gene: TRBJ1-1; abundance: NA; d_gene: NA; v_gene: TRBV7-9; CDR3nt: TGTGCCAGCAGCTTAGCGCCGGGGGCTGACACTGAAGCTTTCTTT; CDR3aa: CASSLAPGADTEAFF